Given below is one T cell receptor beta chain in context. This entry comes from a study of blood T cell repertoires in COVID-19. Using immunoSEQ multiplex PCR, the repertoire was profiled, and TCRdb retains in-frame clones only, with some absent. The sample has about 160,000 clones; roughly four fifths are singletons. This CDR3 contains 15 residues. Germline CDR1 SNHLY, CDR2 FYNNEI. The V and J ends lost 0 bases and 4 bases, in that order; junction bases with no gene match: 4. The chain links TRBV2 to TRBJ2-7, with 9 bases lining up with TRBD2. This clonotype was obtained from a woman aged 80 or older with acute or convalescent COVID-19. Specimen: peripheral blood. The CDR3 protein is CASSEARTSEYEQYF. The CDR3 DNA sequence: TGTGCCAGCAGTGAAGCCCGGACTAGCGAATACGAGCAGTACTTC.